This T cell receptor (beta chain) originates from a study of cytomegalovirus exposure and HLA in healthy donors. Study information: The 95 to 150 validation repertoires used a platform that matched the one used for the 600 to 700 first-cohort repertoires, as a later analysis reported.

This clone has only one observation. Its antigen remains unknown. The CDR3 loop spans 13 amino acids. Germline CDR1 is SQVTM and CDR2 is ANQGSEA. Notes on the study in general: Cytomegalovirus association was listed for around 170 TCR beta chains.

TCRdb's table, derived via immunoSEQ multiplex PCR, lists solely in-frame clones and lacks some. The sample holds under 350,000 clones, around 86% seen once. The chain links TRBV29-1 to TRBJ2-2; no firm D call. The sequence came from a woman aged 18-30 years in good health and CMV-seronegative. Sequences were obtained from PBMCs. The CDR3 DNA is TGCAGGCCTCTACGCCGCCTCACCGGGGAGCTGTTTTTT. Translating gives CRPLRRLTGELFF.